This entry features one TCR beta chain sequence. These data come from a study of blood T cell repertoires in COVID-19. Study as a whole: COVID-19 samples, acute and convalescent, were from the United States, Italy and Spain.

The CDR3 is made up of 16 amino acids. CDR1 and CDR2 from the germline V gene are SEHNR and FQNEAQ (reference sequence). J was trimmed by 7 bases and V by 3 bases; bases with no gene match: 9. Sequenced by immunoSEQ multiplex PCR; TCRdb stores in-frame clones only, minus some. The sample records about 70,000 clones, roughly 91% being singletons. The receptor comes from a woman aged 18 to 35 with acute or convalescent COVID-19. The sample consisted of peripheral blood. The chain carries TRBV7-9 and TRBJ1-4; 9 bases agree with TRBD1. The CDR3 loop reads CASSFQSGQGSEKLFF. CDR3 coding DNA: TGTGCCAGCAGCTTCCAATCGGGACAGGGTAGTGAAAAACTGTTTTTT.